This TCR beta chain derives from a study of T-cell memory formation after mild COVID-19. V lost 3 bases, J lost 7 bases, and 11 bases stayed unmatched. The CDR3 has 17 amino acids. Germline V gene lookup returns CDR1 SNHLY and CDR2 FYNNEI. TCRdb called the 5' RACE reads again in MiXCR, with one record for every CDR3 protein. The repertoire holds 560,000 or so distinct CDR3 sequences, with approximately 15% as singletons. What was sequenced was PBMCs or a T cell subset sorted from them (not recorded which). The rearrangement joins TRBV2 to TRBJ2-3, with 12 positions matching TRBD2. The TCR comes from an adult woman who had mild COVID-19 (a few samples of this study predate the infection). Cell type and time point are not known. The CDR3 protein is CASSEEPTSGSLYTQYF. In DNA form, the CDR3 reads TGTGCCAGCAGTGAGGAGCCGACTAGCGGGAGTTTGTATACGCAGTATTTT.